These T cell receptor beta chains were read from a single sample in a study of shared clonotypes between healthy human individuals. Profiling relied on immunoSEQ multiplex PCR, and the TCRdb table lists in-frame clones only, not all of them. The top ten clones hold roughly 0.45% of a sample with about 1.5 million clones, 98% of them seen once. Sequenced: naive CD4+ T cells sorted from blood. Receptors were obtained from a man between 25 and 39 years old in good health. The CDR3 runs from the conserved cysteine through the conserved F or W. D genes are given only for firm matches. Part of the rows lack a size; the others show once, few, many or a class for expanded clones.

j_call,v_call,clone_size,d_call,cdr3_aa,cdr3_nt
TRBJ2-7,TRBV30,NA,NA,CAWSDGGEQYF,TGTGCCTGGAGTGATGGGGGGGAGCAGTACTTC
TRBJ2-7,TRBV10-1,once,NA,CASSESSPGREQYF,TGCGCCAGCAGTGAGTCTAGTCCCGGCCGCGAGCAGTACTTC
TRBJ2-3,TRBV5-1,NA,NA,CASSRFERPTDTQYF,TGCGCCAGCAGCCGCTTTGAGCGGCCCACAGATACGCAGTATTTT
TRBJ2-6,TRBV18,NA,TRBD1,CASSPSDRESAGANVLTF,TGTGCCAGCTCACCGTCGGACAGGGAGAGTGCTGGGGCCAACGTCCTGACTTTC
TRBJ2-1,TRBV6-1,NA,TRBD1,CASRTGTGGYNEQFF,TGTGCCAGCCGGACCGGGACAGGGGGATACAATGAGCAGTTCTTC
TRBJ2-2,TRBV18,few,NA,CASSPGPGELFF,TGTGCCAGCTCACCGGGACCCGGGGAGCTGTTTTTT
TRBJ2-7,TRBV27,NA,TRBD1,CASSFQGAGEQYF,TGTGCCAGCAGTTTTCAGGGGGCGGGCGAGCAGTACTTC
TRBJ1-1,TRBV2,NA,NA,CASIGRRDTEAFF,TGTGCCAGCATAGGTCGGCGGGACACTGAAGCTTTCTTT
TRBJ2-5,TRBV7-3,NA,TRBD2,CASSPGLAGAGETQYF,TGTGCCAGCAGCCCAGGACTAGCGGGAGCGGGAGAGACCCAGTACTTC
TRBJ2-1,TRBV18,NA,NA,CASSPDSRGQFF,TGTGCCAGCTCACCGGATAGCCGAGGGCAGTTCTTC
TRBJ2-7,TRBV19,NA,NA,CASSPRPDSTYEQYF,TGTGCCAGTAGTCCCCGACCCGACAGTACCTACGAGCAGTACTTC
TRBJ1-1,TRBV21-1,NA,NA,CANRIGGDREETTEAFF,TGTGCCAACCGCATTGGGGGGGACAGGGAGGAGACCACTGAAGCTTTCTTT
TRBJ2-5,TRBV7-2,NA,TRBD1,CASRPTGTGGETQYF,TGTGCCAGCAGACCAACTGGGACAGGGGGAGAGACCCAGTACTTC
TRBJ2-1,TRBV12-5,NA,NA,CASGLMVFPLRDSGNNEQFF,TGTGCTAGTGGTTTGATGGTCTTCCCCTTGAGGGATTCAGGGAACAATGAGCAGTTCTTC
TRBJ2-2,TRBV18,NA,NA,CASSRLGQNTGELFF,TGTGCCAGCTCACGACTCGGCCAGAACACCGGGGAGCTGTTTTTT
TRBJ1-4,TRBV28,NA,NA,CASSLLSTNEKLFF,TGTGCCAGCAGTTTATTATCAACTAATGAAAAACTGTTTTTT
TRBJ2-1,TRBV7-9,NA,NA,CASSSYDLALLHEQFF,TGTGCCAGCAGCTCCTACGATCTAGCGTTACTTCATGAGCAGTTCTTC
TRBJ2-7,TRBV9,NA,NA,CASSVVGNSYEQYF,TGTGCCAGCAGCGTAGTGGGGAACTCCTACGAGCAGTACTTC
TRBJ2-5,TRBV11-2,once,NA,CASSLVGPPGETQYF,TGTGCCAGCAGCTTAGTGGGGCCCCCGGGAGAGACCCAGTACTTC
TRBJ2-1,TRBV6-5,NA,TRBD1,CASSAGQALYNEQFF,TGTGCCAGCAGTGCGGGACAGGCCCTATACAATGAGCAGTTCTTC
TRBJ1-2,TRBV11-2,NA,TRBD1,CASSYQGANGYTF,TGTGCCAGCAGCTATCAGGGGGCCAATGGCTACACCTTC
TRBJ2-2,TRBV5-1,once,TRBD2,CASSGTSGLAGELFF,TGCGCCAGCAGCGGGACTAGCGGGTTAGCCGGGGAGCTGTTTTTT
TRBJ1-4,TRBV6-5,NA,NA,CASSYSERFSEKLFF,TGTGCCAGCAGTTACTCAGAGCGGTTTAGCGAAAAACTGTTTTTT
TRBJ1-5,TRBV28,NA,NA,CASSLLVGVKNQPQHF,TGTGCCAGCAGTTTATTGGTGGGGGTAAAGAATCAGCCCCAGCATTTT
TRBJ2-1,TRBV11-3,NA,TRBD2,CASSPAAGAREQFF,TGTGCCAGCAGCCCCGCGGCGGGAGCCAGGGAGCAGTTCTTC
TRBJ2-5,TRBV20-1,once,NA,CSGTGQETQYF,TGCAGCGGAACAGGGCAAGAGACCCAGTACTTC
TRBJ1-4,TRBV9,NA,NA,CASSFSDNEKLFF,TGTGCCAGCAGCTTTTCGGATAATGAAAAACTGTTTTTT
TRBJ2-1,TRBV28,NA,TRBD1,CASSQRTGIPYNEQFF,TGTGCCAGCAGTCAAAGGACAGGAATCCCCTACAATGAGCAGTTCTTC
TRBJ1-1,TRBV29-1,NA,NA,CSVSRAMNTEAFF,TGCAGCGTTTCTAGAGCCATGAACACTGAAGCTTTCTTT
TRBJ2-5,TRBV15,NA,NA,CATSRGRVQETQYF,TGTGCCACCAGCAGGGGACGGGTCCAAGAGACCCAGTACTTC
TRBJ2-2,TRBV5-4,NA,NA,CASSSGQGQGARELFF,TGTGCCAGCAGCTCAGGGCAGGGGCAGGGCGCCCGGGAGCTGTTTTTT
TRBJ1-2,TRBV19,NA,NA,CASRPRGSNYGYTF,TGTGCCAGTAGGCCGCGGGGAAGTAACTATGGCTACACCTTC
TRBJ2-5,TRBV5-4,NA,NA,CASSPSAQETQYF,TGTGCCAGCAGCCCCTCGGCACAAGAGACCCAGTACTTC
TRBJ2-5,TRBV30,NA,NA,CAWRLAGRETQYF,TGTGCCTGGAGGCTTGCGGGACGCGAGACCCAGTACTTC
TRBJ2-5,TRBV28,NA,TRBD1,CASSLRTGQETQYF,TGTGCCAGCAGTTTGAGGACAGGCCAAGAGACCCAGTACTTC
TRBJ2-5,TRBV5-1,NA,TRBD1,CASSLVPFTTGGASFEETQYF,TGCGCCAGCAGCTTGGTCCCCTTCACGACAGGGGGCGCCTCATTTGAGGAGACCCAGTACTTC
TRBJ2-6,TRBV4-3,NA,NA,CASSASGANVLTF,TGCGCCAGCAGCGCCTCTGGGGCCAACGTCCTGACTTTC